The clone carrying this TCR beta chain appeared a single time. There are 13 residues in the CDR3. Germline lookup yields CDR1 SGHTA and CDR2 FQGNSA. Trimming stripped 1 base from V and 2 bases from J, with 5 bases between. The data are from a study of blood T cell repertoires in COVID-19. Study context: Specimens from acute and convalescent COVID-19 originated in the United States, Italy and Spain. T cells, B-cell-depleted T cells, or PBMCs provided the cDNA or gDNA that served as material.

Source study methods: Nucleated cell counts were estimated from reference gene primer amplification. Generated by immunoSEQ multiplex PCR, the TCRdb table keeps only in-frame clones and is missing some. V and J calls and clone size are those listed in that table; D and trimming were worked out from the DNA. The data hold 150,000 to 160,000 clones, with around three quarters observed a single time. The sequence was collected from a man older than 75 with acute or convalescent COVID-19. The J gene is TRBJ2-5, the V gene TRBV7-2; D not resolved. What was sequenced was peripheral blood. The CDR3 protein is CASSLVLQETQYF. CDR3 in DNA: TGTGCCAGCAGCTTAGTCCTTCAAGAGACCCAGTACTTC.